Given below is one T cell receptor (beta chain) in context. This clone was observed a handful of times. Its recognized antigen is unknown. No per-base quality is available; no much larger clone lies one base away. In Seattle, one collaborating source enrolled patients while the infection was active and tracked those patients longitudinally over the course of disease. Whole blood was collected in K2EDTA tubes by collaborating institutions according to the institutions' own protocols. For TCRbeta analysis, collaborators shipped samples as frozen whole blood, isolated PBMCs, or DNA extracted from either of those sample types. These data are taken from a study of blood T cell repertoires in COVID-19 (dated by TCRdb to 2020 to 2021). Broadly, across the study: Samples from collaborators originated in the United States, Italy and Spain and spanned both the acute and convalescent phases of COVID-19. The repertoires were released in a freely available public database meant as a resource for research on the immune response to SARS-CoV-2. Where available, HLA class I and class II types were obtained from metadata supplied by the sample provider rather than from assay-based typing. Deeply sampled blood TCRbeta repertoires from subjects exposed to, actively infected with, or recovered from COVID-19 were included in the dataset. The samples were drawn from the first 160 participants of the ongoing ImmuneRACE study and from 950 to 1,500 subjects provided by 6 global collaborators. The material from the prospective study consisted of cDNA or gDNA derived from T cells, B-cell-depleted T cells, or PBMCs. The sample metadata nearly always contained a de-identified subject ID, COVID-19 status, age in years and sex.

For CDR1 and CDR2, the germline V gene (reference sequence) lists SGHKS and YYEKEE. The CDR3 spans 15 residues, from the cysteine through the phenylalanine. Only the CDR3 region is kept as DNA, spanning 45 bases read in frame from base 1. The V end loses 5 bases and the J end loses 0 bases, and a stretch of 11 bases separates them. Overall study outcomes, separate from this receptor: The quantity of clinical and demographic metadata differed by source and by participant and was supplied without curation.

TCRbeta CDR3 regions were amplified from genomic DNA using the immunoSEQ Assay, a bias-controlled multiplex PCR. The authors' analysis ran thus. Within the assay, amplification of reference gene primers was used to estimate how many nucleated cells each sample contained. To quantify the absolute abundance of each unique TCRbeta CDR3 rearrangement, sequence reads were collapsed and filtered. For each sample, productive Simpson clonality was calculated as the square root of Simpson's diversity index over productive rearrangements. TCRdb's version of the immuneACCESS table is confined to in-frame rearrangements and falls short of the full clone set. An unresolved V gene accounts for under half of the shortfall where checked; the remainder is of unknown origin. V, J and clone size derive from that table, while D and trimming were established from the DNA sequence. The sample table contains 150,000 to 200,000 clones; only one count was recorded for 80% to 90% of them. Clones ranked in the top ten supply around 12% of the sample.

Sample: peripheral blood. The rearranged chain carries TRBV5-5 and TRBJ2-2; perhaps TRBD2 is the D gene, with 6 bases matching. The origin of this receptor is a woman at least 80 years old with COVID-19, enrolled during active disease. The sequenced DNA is TGTGCCAGCAGGGTAGCGGCCGCGAACACCGGGGAGCTGTTTTTT. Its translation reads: CASRVAAANTGELFF.